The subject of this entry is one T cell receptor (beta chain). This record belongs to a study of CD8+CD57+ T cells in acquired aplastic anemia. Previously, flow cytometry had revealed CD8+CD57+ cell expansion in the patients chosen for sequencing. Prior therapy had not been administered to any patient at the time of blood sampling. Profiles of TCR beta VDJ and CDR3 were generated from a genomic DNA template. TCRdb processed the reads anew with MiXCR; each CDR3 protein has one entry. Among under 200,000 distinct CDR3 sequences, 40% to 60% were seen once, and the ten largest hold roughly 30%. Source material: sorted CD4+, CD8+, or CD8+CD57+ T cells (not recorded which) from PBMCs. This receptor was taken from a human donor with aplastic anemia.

The CDR3 protein is CASSVGNTNSPLHF. CDR3 nucleotides: TGTGCCAGCAGCGTGGGAAACACTAATTCACCCCTCCACTTT. The chain employs TRBV9 and TRBJ1-6; D gene uncertain. CDR1 SGDLS and CDR2 YYNGEE come from the germline V gene. Deletions cut 2 bases from V and 6 bases from J, with 9 bases between. There are 14 residues in the CDR3.